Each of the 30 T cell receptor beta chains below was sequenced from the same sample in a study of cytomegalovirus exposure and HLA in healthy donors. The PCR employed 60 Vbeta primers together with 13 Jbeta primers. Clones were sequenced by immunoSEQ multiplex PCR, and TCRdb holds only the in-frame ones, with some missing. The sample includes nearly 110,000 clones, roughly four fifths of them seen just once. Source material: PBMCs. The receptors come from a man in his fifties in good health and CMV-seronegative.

CDR3 in DNA: TGTGCCAGCACACCGGGACTCACCCAAGAGACCCAGTACTTC. Translating it yields CASTPGLTQETQYF. This chain joins TRBV13 and TRBJ2-5; D might be TRBD2 (6 bases). Germline V CDR1 and CDR2: PRHDT, FYEKMQ (reference sequence). This CDR3 is built from 14 residues. Trimming removed 7 bases from V and 1 base from J, with 13 bases in between. The full variable domain, its missing parts supplied by reference TRBV13 and TRBJ2-5, is AAGVIQSPRHLIKEKRETATLKCYPIPRHDTVYWYQQGPGQDPQFLISFYEKMQSDKGSIPDRFSAQQFSDYHSELNMSSLELGDSALYFCASTPGLTQETQYFGPGTRLLVL.

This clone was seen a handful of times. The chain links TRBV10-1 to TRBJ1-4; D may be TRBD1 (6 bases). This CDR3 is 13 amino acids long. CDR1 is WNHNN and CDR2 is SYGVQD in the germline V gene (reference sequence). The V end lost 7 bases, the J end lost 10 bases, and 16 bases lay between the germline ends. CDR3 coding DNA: TGCGCCAGCACCGAGGGGCAAGGGGGAAAACTGTTTTTT. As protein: CASTEGQGGKLFF.

The CDR3 DNA reads TGTGCCAGCAGGGTAGCGGGAGAAGCCTACGAGCAGTACTTC. It specifies CASRVAGEAYEQYF. The J gene is TRBJ2-7, the V gene TRBV6-1; 9 bases line up with TRBD2. Looked up from germline, CDR1 is MNHNS and CDR2 is SASEGT. V was pared by 6 bases and J by 2 bases, with 5 bases of the junction left unmatched. The CDR3 extends over 14 amino acids.

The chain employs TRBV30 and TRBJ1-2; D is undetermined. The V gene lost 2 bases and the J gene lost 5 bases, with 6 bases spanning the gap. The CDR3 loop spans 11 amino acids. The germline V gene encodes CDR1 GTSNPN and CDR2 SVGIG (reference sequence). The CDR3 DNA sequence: TGTGCCTGGAGTCGAGAATATGGCTACACCTTC. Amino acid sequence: CAWSREYGYTF.

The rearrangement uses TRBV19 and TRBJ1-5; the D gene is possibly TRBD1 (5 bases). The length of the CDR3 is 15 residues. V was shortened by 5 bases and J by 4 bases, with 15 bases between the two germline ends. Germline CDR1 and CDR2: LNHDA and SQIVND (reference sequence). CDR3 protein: CASSWGRVGNQPQHF. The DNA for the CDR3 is TGTGCCAGTAGTTGGGGCAGGGTGGGGAATCAGCCCCAGCATTTT.

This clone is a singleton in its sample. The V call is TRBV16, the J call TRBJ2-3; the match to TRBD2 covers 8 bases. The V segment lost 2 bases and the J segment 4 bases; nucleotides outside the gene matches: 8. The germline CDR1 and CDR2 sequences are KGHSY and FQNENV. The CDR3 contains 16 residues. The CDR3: CASSQGASGWPDTQYF. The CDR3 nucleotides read TGTGCCAGCAGCCAAGGGGCTAGCGGGTGGCCAGATACGCAGTATTTT.

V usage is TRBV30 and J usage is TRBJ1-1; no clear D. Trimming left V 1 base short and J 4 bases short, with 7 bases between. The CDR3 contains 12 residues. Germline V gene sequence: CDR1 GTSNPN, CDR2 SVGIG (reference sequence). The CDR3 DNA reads TGTGCCTGGAGTGAGAGCCTCACTGAAGCTTTCTTT. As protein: CAWSESLTEAFF. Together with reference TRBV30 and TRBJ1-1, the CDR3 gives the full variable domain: SQTIHQWPATLVQPVGSPLSLECTVEGTSNPNLYWYRQAAGRGLQLLFYSVGIGQISSEVPQNLSASRPQDRQFILSSKKLLLSDSGFYLCAWSESLTEAFFGQGTRLTVV.

The CDR3 is CASRKGLAGKETQYF. Here the CDR3 DNA reads TGTGCCAGCAGAAAGGGACTAGCGGGAAAAGAGACCCAGTACTTC. The chain uses TRBV13 and TRBJ2-5; 13 bases match TRBD2. The length of the CDR3 is 15 residues. The ends lost 6 bases at V and 3 bases at J; junction bases unmatched: 4. Germline-derived CDR1 and CDR2 are PRHDT and FYEKMQ (reference sequence).

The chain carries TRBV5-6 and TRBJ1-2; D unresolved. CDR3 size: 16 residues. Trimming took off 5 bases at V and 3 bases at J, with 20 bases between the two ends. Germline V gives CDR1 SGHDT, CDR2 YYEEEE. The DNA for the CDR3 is TGTGCCAGCAGACCTTCCGCCAGGAACGTACACTATGGCTACACCTTC. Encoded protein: CASRPSARNVHYGYTF.

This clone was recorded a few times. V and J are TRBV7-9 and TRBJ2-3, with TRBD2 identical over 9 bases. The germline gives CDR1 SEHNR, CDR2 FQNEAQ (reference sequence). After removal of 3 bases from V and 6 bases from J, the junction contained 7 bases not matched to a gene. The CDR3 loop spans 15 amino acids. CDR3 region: CASSFYSGGSDTQYF. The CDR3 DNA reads TGTGCCAGCAGCTTTTATAGCGGGGGTTCGGATACGCAGTATTTT.

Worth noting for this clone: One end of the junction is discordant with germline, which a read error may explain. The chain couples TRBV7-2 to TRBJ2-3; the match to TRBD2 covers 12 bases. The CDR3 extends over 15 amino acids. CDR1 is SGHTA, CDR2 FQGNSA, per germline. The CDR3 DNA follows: TGTGCCAGCAGCCTAGCGGGGGGGCCGACAGATACGCAGTATTTT. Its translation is CASSLAGGPTDTQYF.

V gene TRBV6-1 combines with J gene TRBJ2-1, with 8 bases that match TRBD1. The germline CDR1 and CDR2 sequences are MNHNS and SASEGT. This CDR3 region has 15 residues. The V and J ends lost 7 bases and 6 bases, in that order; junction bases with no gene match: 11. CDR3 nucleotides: TGTGCCAGCAACACCGGGACAGGCTTTCCCAATGAGCAGTTCTTC. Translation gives CASNTGTGFPNEQFF.

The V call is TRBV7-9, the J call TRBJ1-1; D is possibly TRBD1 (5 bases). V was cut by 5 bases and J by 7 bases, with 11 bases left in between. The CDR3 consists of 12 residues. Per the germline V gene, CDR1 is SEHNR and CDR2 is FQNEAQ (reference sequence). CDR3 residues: CASSPLGLEAFF. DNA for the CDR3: TGTGCCAGCAGCCCTCTGGGGCTTGAAGCTTTCTTT. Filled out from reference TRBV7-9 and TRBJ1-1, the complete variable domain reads DTGVSQNPRHKITKRGQNVTFRCDPISEHNRLYWYRQTLGQGPEFLTYFQNEAQLEKSRLLSDRFSAERPKGSFSTLEIQRTEQGDSAMYLCASSPLGLEAFFGQGTRLTVV.

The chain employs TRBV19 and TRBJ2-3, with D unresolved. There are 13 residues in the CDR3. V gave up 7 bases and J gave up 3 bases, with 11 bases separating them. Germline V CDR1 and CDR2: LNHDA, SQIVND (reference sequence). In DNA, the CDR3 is TGTGCCAGTAAGGAGATGAGGACAGATACGCAGTATTTT. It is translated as CASKEMRTDTQYF. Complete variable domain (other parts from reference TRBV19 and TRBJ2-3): DGGITQSPKYLFRKEGQNVTLSCEQNLNHDAMYWYRQDPGQGLRLIYYSQIVNDFQKGDIAEGYSVSREKKESFPLTVTSAQKNPTAFYLCASKEMRTDTQYFGPGTRLTVL.

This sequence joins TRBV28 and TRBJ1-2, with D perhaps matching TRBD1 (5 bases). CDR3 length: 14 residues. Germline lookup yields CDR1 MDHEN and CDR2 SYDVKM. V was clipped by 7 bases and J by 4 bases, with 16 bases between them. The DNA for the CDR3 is TGTGCCAGCACCTCCCCGGGGGGGAGCTATGGCTACACCTTC. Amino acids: CASTSPGGSYGYTF.

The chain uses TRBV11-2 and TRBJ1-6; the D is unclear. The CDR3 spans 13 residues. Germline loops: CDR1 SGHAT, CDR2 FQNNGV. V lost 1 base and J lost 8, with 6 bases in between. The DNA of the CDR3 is TGTGCCAGCAGCTTAGGGACTCATTCACCCCTCCACTTT. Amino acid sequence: CASSLGTHSPLHF.

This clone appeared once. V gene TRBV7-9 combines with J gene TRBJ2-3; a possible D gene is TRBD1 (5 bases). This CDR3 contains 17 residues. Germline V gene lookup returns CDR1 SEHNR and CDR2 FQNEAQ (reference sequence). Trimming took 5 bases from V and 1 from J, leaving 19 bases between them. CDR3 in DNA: TGTGCCAGCAGCATAATAGTACAGGTTAGGGGCACAGATACGCAGTATTTT. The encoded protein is CASSIIVQVRGTDTQYF.

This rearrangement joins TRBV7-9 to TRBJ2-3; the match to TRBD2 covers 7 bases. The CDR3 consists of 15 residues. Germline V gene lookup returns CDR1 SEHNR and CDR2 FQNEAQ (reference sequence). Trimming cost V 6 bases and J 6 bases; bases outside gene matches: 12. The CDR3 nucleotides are TGTGCCAGCAGTATCGCGGGGAGGGAATACGATACGCAGTATTTT. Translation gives CASSIAGREYDTQYF.

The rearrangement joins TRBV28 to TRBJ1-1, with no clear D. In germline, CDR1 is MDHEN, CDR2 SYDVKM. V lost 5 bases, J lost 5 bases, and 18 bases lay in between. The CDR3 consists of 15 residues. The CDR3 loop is CASSRVGEAGTEAFF. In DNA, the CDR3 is TGTGCCAGCAGTCGGGTTGGTGAAGCGGGGACTGAAGCTTTCTTT.

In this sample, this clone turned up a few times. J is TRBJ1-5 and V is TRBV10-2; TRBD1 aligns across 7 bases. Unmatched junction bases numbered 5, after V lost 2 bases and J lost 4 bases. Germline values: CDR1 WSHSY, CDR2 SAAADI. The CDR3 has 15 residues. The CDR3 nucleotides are TGCGCCAGCAGTGAGGCGTCAGGGGGAAATCAGCCCCAGCATTTT. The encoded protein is CASSEASGGNQPQHF.

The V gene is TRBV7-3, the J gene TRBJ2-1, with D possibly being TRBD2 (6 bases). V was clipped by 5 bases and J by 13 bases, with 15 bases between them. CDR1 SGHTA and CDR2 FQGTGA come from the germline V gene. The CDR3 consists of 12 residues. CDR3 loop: CASSPGEVIQFF. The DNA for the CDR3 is TGTGCCAGCAGCCCGGGAGAGGTTATTCAGTTCTTC.

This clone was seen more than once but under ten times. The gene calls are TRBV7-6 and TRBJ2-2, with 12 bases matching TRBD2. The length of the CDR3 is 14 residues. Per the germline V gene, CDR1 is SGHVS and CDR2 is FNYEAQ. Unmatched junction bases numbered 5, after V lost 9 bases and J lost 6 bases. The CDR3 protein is CASSTSGGSGELFF. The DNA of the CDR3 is TGTGCCAGTTCAACTAGCGGGGGGTCCGGGGAGCTGTTTTTT.

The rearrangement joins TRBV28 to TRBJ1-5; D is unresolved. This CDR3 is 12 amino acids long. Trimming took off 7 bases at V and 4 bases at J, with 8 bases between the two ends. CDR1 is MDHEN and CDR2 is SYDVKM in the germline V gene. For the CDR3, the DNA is TGTGCCAGCACATCGGGAAATCAGCCCCAGCATTTT. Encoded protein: CASTSGNQPQHF.

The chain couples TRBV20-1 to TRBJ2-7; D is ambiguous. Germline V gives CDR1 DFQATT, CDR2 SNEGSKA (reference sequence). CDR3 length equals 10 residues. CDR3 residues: CSALQDEQYF. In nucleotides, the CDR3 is TGCAGCGCTCTCCAGGACGAGCAGTACTTC.

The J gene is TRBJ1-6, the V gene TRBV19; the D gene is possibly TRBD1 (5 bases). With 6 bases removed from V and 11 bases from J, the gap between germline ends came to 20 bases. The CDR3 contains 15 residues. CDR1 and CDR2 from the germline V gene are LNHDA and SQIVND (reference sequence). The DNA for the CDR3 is TGTGCCAGTAGCCCGAGGGCAGGCGGGGGAACACCCCTCCACTTT. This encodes CASSPRAGGGTPLHF. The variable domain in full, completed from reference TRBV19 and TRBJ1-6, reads DGGITQSPKYLFRKEGQNVTLSCEQNLNHDAMYWYRQDPGQGLRLIYYSQIVNDFQKGDIAEGYSVSREKKESFPLTVTSAQKNPTAFYLCASSPRAGGGTPLHFGNGTRLTVT.

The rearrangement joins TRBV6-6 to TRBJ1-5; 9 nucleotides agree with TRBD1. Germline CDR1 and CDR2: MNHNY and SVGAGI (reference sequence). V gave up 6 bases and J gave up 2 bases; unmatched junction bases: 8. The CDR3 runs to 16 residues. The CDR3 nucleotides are TGTGCCAGCAGCCCACAGGGGGCGCGCGGCAATCAGCCCCAGCATTTT. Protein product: CASSPQGARGNQPQHF.

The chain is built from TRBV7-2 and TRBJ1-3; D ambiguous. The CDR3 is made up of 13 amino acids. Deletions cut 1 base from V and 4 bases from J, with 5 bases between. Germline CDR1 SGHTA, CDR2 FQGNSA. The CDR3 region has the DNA TGTGCCAGCAGCTTAGTAGCAGGAAACACCATATATTTT. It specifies CASSLVAGNTIYF.

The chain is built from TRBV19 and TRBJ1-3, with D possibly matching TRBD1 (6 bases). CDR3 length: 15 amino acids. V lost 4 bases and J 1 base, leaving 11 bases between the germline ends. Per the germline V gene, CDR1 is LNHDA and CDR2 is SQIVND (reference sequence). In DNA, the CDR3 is TGTGCCAGTAGTAACAGGGCACTATCTGGAAACACCATATATTTT. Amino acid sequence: CASSNRALSGNTIYF.

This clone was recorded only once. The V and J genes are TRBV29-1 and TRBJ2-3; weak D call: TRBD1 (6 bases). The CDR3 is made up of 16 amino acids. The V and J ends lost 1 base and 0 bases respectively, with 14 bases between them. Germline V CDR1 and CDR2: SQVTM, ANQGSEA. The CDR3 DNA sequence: TGCAGCGTTGAAGCGGGCCAAGGGGGAAGCACAGATACGCAGTATTTT. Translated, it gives CSVEAGQGGSTDTQYF.

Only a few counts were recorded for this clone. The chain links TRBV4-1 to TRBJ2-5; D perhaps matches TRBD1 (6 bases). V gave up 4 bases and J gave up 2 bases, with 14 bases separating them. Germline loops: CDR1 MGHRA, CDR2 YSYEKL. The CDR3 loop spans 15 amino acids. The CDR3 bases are TGCGCCAGCAGCCTCCGGGACAATCTTCAAGAGACCCAGTACTTC. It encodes CASSLRDNLQETQYF.